The 21 T cell receptor beta chains in this list originate from one sample, sequenced in a study of vaccination and CD4 T cells after COVID-19. Sequencing of DNA taken from cultured CD4+ T cells relied on the Oncomine TCR Beta short-read assay. From the PCR reads, TCRdb called clonotypes with MiXCR, one entry per CDR3 protein. The sample shows about 14,000 distinct CDR3 sequences, 43% of them seen only once. No antigen has been identified for these receptors. Noted treatment: approximately nine-day PBMC culture with coronavirus spike peptide pools or control peptides (ViraFEST assay). The sequencing input was cultured CD4+ T cells from blood. The receptors here all came from a human donor with COVID-19.

The rearrangement uses TRBV12-3 or TRBV12-4 and TRBJ1-2; the D gene is possibly TRBD1 (5 bases). The CDR3 length is 13 residues. V was clipped by 5 bases and J by 8 bases, with 15 bases between them. CDR3 residues: CASSPGQVGGYTF. CDR3 nucleotides: TGTGCCAGCAGTCCCGGACAAGTGGGGGGCTACACCTTC.

The chain links TRBV5-1 to TRBJ1-2; D not certain. V gave up 0 bases and J gave up 6 bases, with 12 bases separating them. The V gene's germline CDR1 is SGHRS and CDR2 YFSETQ. The length of the CDR3 is 14 residues. The CDR3 reads CASSLAGGMDGYTF. CDR3 sequence (DNA): TGCGCCAGCAGCTTGGCCGGAGGAATGGATGGCTACACCTTC.

The chain couples TRBV28 to TRBJ1-2; D is possibly TRBD1 (5 bases). There are 14 residues in the CDR3. CDR1 is MDHEN and CDR2 is SYDVKM in the germline V gene. V gave up 2 bases and J gave up 7 bases, with 14 bases separating them. CDR3 loop: CASSLRTGGGGYTF. Written as DNA, the CDR3 is TGTGCCAGCAGTTTACGGACGGGGGGAGGTGGCTACACCTTC.

This clonotype was seen a handful of times. The CDR3 coding sequence is TGTGCCAGCAGCTTGGGGGGGTTCAACTATGGCTACACCTTC. Translation: CASSLGGFNYGYTF. V is TRBV7-9 and J is TRBJ1-2, with a possible D match to TRBD1 (5 bases). CDR1 and CDR2 (germline): SEHNR, FQNEAQ (reference sequence). The CDR3 is made up of 14 amino acids. V shed 3 bases and J shed 2 bases, with 10 bases lying between them. Full variable domain (remainder filled in from reference TRBV7-9 and TRBJ1-2): DTGVSQNPRHKITKRGQNVTFRCDPISEHNRLYWYRQTLGQGPEFLTYFQNEAQLEKSRLLSDRFSAERPKGSFSTLEIQRTEQGDSAMYLCASSLGGFNYGYTFGSGTRLTVV.

The chain joins TRBV30 to TRBJ1-1, with D uncertain. Trimming left V 4 bases short and J 7 bases short, with 10 bases between. The CDR3 totals 11 residues. Germline assignment: CDR1 GTSNPN and CDR2 SVGIG (reference sequence). The CDR3 region is CAWTHYREAFF. The CDR3 DNA sequence: TGTGCCTGGACCCATTACCGTGAAGCTTTCTTT.

The chain has TRBV5-4 and TRBJ1-1; the D gene is possibly TRBD1 (6 bases). This CDR3 is 17 amino acids long. Germline CDR1 SGHNT, CDR2 YYREEE (reference sequence). V lost 0 bases and J lost 0, with 15 bases in between. CDR3 coding DNA: TGTGCCAGCAGCTTGGCGGCCAGGGGCCACATGAACACTGAAGCTTTCTTT. Amino acid sequence: CASSLAARGHMNTEAFF.

The rearrangement joins TRBV10-2 to TRBJ2-1; D gene unclear. The CDR3 extends over 12 amino acids. In germline, CDR1 is WSHSY, CDR2 SAAADI. V was shortened by 0 bases and J by 8 bases, with 5 bases between the two germline ends. The CDR3, as DNA: TGCGCCAGCAGTGAGTCCGTGTATGAGCAGTTCTTC. This codes for CASSESVYEQFF.

The chain is built from TRBV19 and TRBJ2-5; D ambiguous. Trimming cost V 1 base and J 5 bases, with 11 bases left between them. The CDR3 length is 14 residues. Germline CDR1 reads LNHDA; CDR2 reads SQIVND (reference sequence). The CDR3 sequence is CASSIVGLGETQYF. The DNA for the CDR3 is TGTGCCAGTAGTATAGTAGGGTTGGGGGAGACCCAGTACTTC.

The table lists this clonotype with a few counts. The chain employs TRBV10-3 and TRBJ1-1, with D unclear. V was trimmed by 3 bases and J by 7 bases, leaving 9 bases between them. CDR1 and CDR2 (germline): ENHRY, SYGVKD. CDR3 length: 12 amino acids. As DNA, the CDR3 is TGTGCCATCAGTGAAGTGAGAGGTGAAGCTTTCTTT. Amino acids: CAISEVRGEAFF.

J is TRBJ2-7 and V is TRBV27, with 9 bases identical to TRBD1. The J segment lost 2 bases and the V segment lost 5 bases, leaving 7 bases of the junction unmatched. Germline V lookup: CDR1 MNHEY, CDR2 SMNVEV (reference sequence). This CDR3 is 15 amino acids long. The CDR3 region is CASSAGDRATYEQYF. CDR3 sequence (DNA): TGTGCCAGCAGTGCCGGGGACAGGGCAACCTACGAGCAGTACTTC.

V usage is TRBV6-1 and J usage is TRBJ2-1; TRBD2 matches at 10 bases. The CDR3 is 15 residues long. The V gene end was trimmed by 7 bases and the J gene end by 3 bases; junction bases not matched to a gene: 6. Germline V gene data show CDR1 as MNHNS and CDR2 as SASEGT. In DNA, the CDR3 is TGTGCCAGCACCTCTAGCGGGGGAGGCTACAATGAGCAGTTCTTC. Protein: CASTSSGGGYNEQFF.

This chain uses TRBV19 with TRBJ2-5; maybe TRBD2 (7 bases). The CDR3 consists of 17 residues. CDR1 is LNHDA and CDR2 is SQIVND in the germline V gene (reference sequence). V was trimmed by 0 bases and J by 2 bases, leaving 16 bases between them. The CDR3 here is CASSIEGGGLRQETQYF. Written as DNA, the CDR3 is TGTGCCAGTAGTATAGAAGGGGGGGGGCTCAGACAAGAGACCCAGTACTTC.

This rearrangement joins TRBV5-1 to TRBJ2-7, with 8 positions matching TRBD1. The germline V gene encodes CDR1 SGHRS and CDR2 YFSETQ. The CDR3 sequence is 14 residues long. V was pared by 7 bases and J by 6 bases, with 12 bases of the junction left unmatched. The CDR3 DNA reads TGCGCCAGCGGCCATGGACAGGGCAGAACCGAGCAGTACTTC. Translating gives CASGHGQGRTEQYF.

The CDR3 DNA sequence: TGTGCCAGCAGGCCCCGGAGGGGGCCTCCTAGCACAGATACGCAGTATTTT. Translating it yields CASRPRRGPPSTDTQYF. The chain couples TRBV28 to TRBJ2-3, with TRBD1 as a possible D gene (7 bases). CDR1 is MDHEN, CDR2 SYDVKM, per germline. Trimming removed 6 bases at V and 0 bases at J, with 19 bases between. The CDR3 loop spans 17 amino acids.

The chain employs TRBV20-1 and TRBJ2-3; D possibly corresponds to TRBD1 (5 bases). This CDR3 is built from 14 residues. Looked up from germline, CDR1 is DFQATT and CDR2 is SNEGSKA (reference sequence). The V and J ends lost 5 bases and 5 bases respectively, with 17 bases between them. This CDR3 is CSAGGAKLGDTQYF. CDR3 DNA: TGCAGTGCTGGTGGGGCGAAGTTGGGAGATACGCAGTATTTT.

This clonotype appeared a few times. The CDR3 nucleotides are TGTGCCACAGCACTTCCCGGGACCCCCGGAGACAATGAGCAGTTCTTC. Translation gives CATALPGTPGDNEQFF. This rearrangement joins TRBV15 to TRBJ2-1; either TRBD1 or TRBD2 may fit D (5 bases each). The germline gives CDR1 LNHNV, CDR2 YYDKDF (reference sequence). V lost 9 bases and J lost 5, with 23 bases in between. The CDR3 is 16 amino acids.

J is TRBJ2-5 and V is TRBV25-1; either TRBD1 or TRBD2 may fit D (5 bases each). V lost 0 bases to trimming and J lost 5 bases, with 10 bases between them. The germline CDR1 and CDR2 sequences are MGHDK and SYGVNS. The CDR3 consists of 14 residues. The CDR3 protein is CASSEYKGTETQYF. CDR3 sequence (DNA): TGTGCCAGCAGTGAATATAAAGGGACCGAGACCCAGTACTTC.

Only a few counts were recorded for this clonotype. This chain uses TRBV15 with TRBJ2-3; 12 nucleotides line up with TRBD2. The CDR3 runs 16 residues. The germline CDR1 and CDR2 sequences are LNHNV and YYDKDF (reference sequence). The J segment lost 6 bases and the V segment lost 4 bases, leaving 8 bases of the junction unmatched. CDR3 bases: TGTGCCACCAGCACCGAACTAGCGGGGGGTTCGGATACGCAGTATTTT. This sequence encodes CATSTELAGGSDTQYF.

This clonotype was detected a few times. This CDR3 reads CASRKSAGAGAFF. CDR3 nucleotide sequence: TGTGCCAGCAGGAAGTCCGCCGGCGCGGGAGCTTTCTTT. The V call is TRBV6-4, the J call TRBJ1-1, with D hard to call. The CDR3 runs 13 residues. The V end was cut by 6 bases, the J end by 10 bases, with 18 bases between. CDR1 MRHNA and CDR2 SNTAGT come from the germline V gene.

In its sample, this clonotype was seen a few times. The rearrangement links TRBV7-2 to TRBJ2-3; D assignment may be TRBD1 or TRBD2 (6 bases each). CDR1 and CDR2 (germline): SGHTA, FQGNSA. The V gene lost 5 bases and the J gene lost 1 base, with 16 bases spanning the gap. The CDR3 sequence is 16 residues long. The CDR3 coding sequence is TGTGCCAGCAGCAGACAGGCGGGGTCGCGCACAGATACGCAGTATTTT. This gives the protein CASSRQAGSRTDTQYF.

The DNA of the CDR3 is TGTGCTAGTGGTTTTGGGACAGACTACGAGCAGTACTTC. Translated, it gives CASGFGTDYEQYF. This sequence joins TRBV12-5 and TRBJ2-7; 7 positions match TRBD1. J was trimmed by 3 bases and V by 3 bases; bases with no gene match: 2. Per the germline V gene, CDR1 is LGHNT and CDR2 is FRNRAP. The CDR3 covers 13 residues. The whole variable domain, remainder taken from reference TRBV12-5 and TRBJ2-7, is DARVTQTPRHKVTEMGQEVTMRCQPILGHNTVFWYRQTMMQGLELLAYFRNRAPLDDSGMPKDRFSAEMPDATLATLKIQPSEPRDSAVYFCASGFGTDYEQYFGPGTRLTVT.